Presented here are 17 T cell receptor beta chains from one specimen sequenced in a study of shared clonotypes between healthy human individuals. The naive CD8 fraction comprised CD45RO-negative cells positively selected for CCR7 and excluded terminally differentiated effector memory CD45RA+ cells. The assay was immunoSEQ multiplex PCR, and TCRdb's table has in-frame clones only and misses some. The sample holds some 2.1 million clones, around 95% seen once. The sequenced sample was naive CD8+ T cells from PBMCs. These receptor sequences come from a man younger than 35 in good health. Some clones in this sample may be carry-over from other donors' samples.

V is TRBV9 and J is TRBJ1-1; 8 nucleotides line up with TRBD1. The V gene's germline CDR1 is SGDLS and CDR2 YYNGEE. Germline trimming cut 7 bases from V and 6 bases from J; bases unmatched to any gene: 5. This CDR3 region has 12 residues. The CDR3 region is CASGQGHAEAFF. The CDR3 DNA reads TGTGCCAGCGGACAGGGACATGCTGAAGCTTTCTTT. Full variable domain (missing parts from reference TRBV9 and TRBJ1-1): DSGVTQTPKHLITATGQRVTLRCSPRSGDLSVYWYQQSLDQGLQFLIQYYNGEERAKGNILERFSAQQFPDLHSELNLSSLELGDSALYFCASGQGHAEAFFGQGTRLTVV.

The chain joins TRBV11-2 to TRBJ1-2; 11 bases align to TRBD1. V lost 5 bases to trimming and J lost 2 bases; unmatched junction nucleotides: 7. The CDR3 has 16 amino acids. Germline V CDR1 and CDR2: SGHAT, FQNNGV. The CDR3 sequence: CASSHRTGGTNYGYTF. The CDR3 coding sequence is TGTGCCAGCAGCCACCGGACAGGGGGCACGAACTATGGCTACACCTTC.

The rearrangement joins TRBV10-1 to TRBJ1-5, with a possible D match to TRBD1 (6 bases). The germline V and J ends were trimmed by 6 bases and 3 bases, with 9 bases remaining between them. The CDR3 has 13 residues. Germline values: CDR1 WNHNN, CDR2 SYGVQD (reference sequence). CDR3 protein: CASRGQFNQPQHF. CDR3 nucleotide sequence: TGCGCCAGCAGAGGACAGTTCAATCAGCCCCAGCATTTT.

The chain combines TRBV29-1 with TRBJ2-1; D not certain. Germline V gives CDR1 SQVTM, CDR2 ANQGSEA. V gave up 0 bases and J gave up 0 bases, with 12 bases separating them. The CDR3 contains 16 residues. This CDR3 reads CSVEDNSQSSYNEQFF. The CDR3 bases are TGCAGCGTTGAAGATAACTCCCAAAGCTCCTACAATGAGCAGTTCTTC.

The rearrangement uses TRBV5-1 and TRBJ2-7, with TRBD1 matching 8 bases. Germline V gene lookup returns CDR1 SGHRS and CDR2 YFSETQ. V shed 4 bases and J 3 bases; nucleotides not matched to a gene: 9. CDR3 size: 15 residues. CDR3: CASSLRQGADYEQYF. CDR3 DNA sequence: TGCGCCAGCAGCCTTCGGCAGGGGGCCGACTACGAGCAGTACTTC.

This clone was counted a single time. The CDR3 is CASSWTPSSYEQYF. The CDR3 nucleotides are TGTGCCAGCAGCTGGACGCCGAGCTCCTACGAGCAGTACTTC. This rearrangement joins TRBV27 to TRBJ2-7; D unresolved. The germline gives CDR1 MNHEY, CDR2 SMNVEV (reference sequence). The CDR3 is 14 amino acids. V was shortened by 6 bases and J by 0 bases, with 12 bases between the two germline ends.

The chain is built from TRBV4-1 and TRBJ2-1; a possible D gene is TRBD2 (6 bases). V lost 0 bases to trimming and J lost 0 bases, with 12 bases between them. The CDR3 extends over 17 amino acids. Germline CDR1 is MGHRA and CDR2 is YSYEKL. CDR3 sequence reads: CASSQEGLQSSYNEQFF. The DNA for the CDR3 is TGCGCCAGCAGCCAAGAGGGACTCCAGAGCTCCTACAATGAGCAGTTCTTC.

This clone has a single count. The chain has TRBV30 and TRBJ1-1; no firm D call. V was pared by 3 bases and J by 4 bases, with 15 bases between. Germline V gene lookup returns CDR1 GTSNPN and CDR2 SVGIG (reference sequence). This CDR3 is 14 amino acids long. The CDR3 nucleotides read TGTGCCTGGAGCCCGACCCCGGGGAGCACTGAAGCTTTCTTT. This gives the protein CAWSPTPGSTEAFF. The full variable domain, in which reference TRBV30 and TRBJ1-1 provide the parts outside the CDR3, is SQTIHQWPATLVQPVGSPLSLECTVEGTSNPNLYWYRQAAGRGLQLLFYSVGIGQISSEVPQNLSASRPQDRQFILSSKKLLLSDSGFYLCAWSPTPGSTEAFFGQGTRLTVV.

This chain joins TRBV2 and TRBJ2-2; possibly TRBD2 for D (5 bases). The V gene's germline CDR1 is SNHLY and CDR2 FYNNEI. The ends were cut back, 3 bases at V and 6 bases at J, with 17 bases in the middle. There are 16 residues in the CDR3. CDR3 loop: CASSDSETMISGELFF. CDR3 nucleotide sequence: TGTGCCAGCAGTGACTCAGAGACTATGATTTCCGGGGAGCTGTTTTTT.

This clone has only a few counts. CDR3 coding DNA: TGTGCCAGCAGCGGATTACAGGGCGTGAACACTGAAGCTTTCTTT. The encoded protein is CASSGLQGVNTEAFF. The chain joins TRBV5-4 to TRBJ1-1, with D maybe TRBD1 (6 bases). V shed 4 bases and J shed 0 bases, with 13 bases lying between them. Germline CDR1 SGHNT, CDR2 YYREEE (reference sequence). The CDR3 contains 15 residues.

This clone was observed a few times. This chain uses TRBV9 with TRBJ1-2; the D is unclear. This CDR3 is built from 14 residues. V was shortened by 0 bases and J by 3 bases, with 9 bases between the two germline ends. The germline gives CDR1 SGDLS, CDR2 YYNGEE. The CDR3: CASSVGGWDYGYTF. The CDR3 DNA is TGTGCCAGCAGCGTAGGAGGCTGGGACTATGGCTACACCTTC.

The rearrangement uses TRBV5-5 and TRBJ1-1; 7 bases line up with TRBD1. V trimming: 3 bases; J trimming: 4 bases; junction bases outside the gene matches: 6. The CDR3 spans 14 residues. CDR1 SGHKS and CDR2 YYEKEE come from the germline V gene (reference sequence). The CDR3 loop is CASSSAGGSTEAFF. The DNA for the CDR3 is TGTGCCAGCAGCTCCGCAGGGGGTAGCACTGAAGCTTTCTTT. Drawing the rest from reference TRBV5-5 and TRBJ1-1, the complete variable domain is DAGVTQSPTHLIKTRGQQVTLRCSPISGHKSVSWYQQVLGQGPQFIFQYYEKEERGRGNFPDRFSARQFPNYSSELNVNALLLGDSALYLCASSSAGGSTEAFFGQGTRLTVV.

The chain recombines TRBV29-1 with TRBJ2-1; D remains unclear. This CDR3 spans 13 amino acids. Trimming stripped 3 bases from V and 8 bases from J, with 14 bases between. Germline V gives CDR1 SQVTM, CDR2 ANQGSEA. CDR3 DNA: TGCAGCGTTGATGCACTCCCAGCCGATGAGCAGTTCTTC. It is translated as CSVDALPADEQFF.

The J gene is TRBJ2-5, the V gene TRBV7-7, with a possible D match to TRBD2 (6 bases). The V gene's germline CDR1 is SSHAT and CDR2 FNYEAQ (reference sequence). V was trimmed by 4 bases and J by 7 bases, leaving 16 bases between them. This CDR3 is 14 amino acids long. The CDR3 DNA is TGTGCCAGCAGCTCCGGGGGAGACGCAGGGACCCAGTACTTC. It codes for CASSSGGDAGTQYF.

The chain links TRBV11-2 to TRBJ1-2; 7 bases agree with TRBD1. CDR1 and CDR2 (germline): SGHAT, FQNNGV. The CDR3 contains 13 residues. V lost 5 bases to trimming and J lost 4 bases; unmatched junction nucleotides: 4. This CDR3 reads CASSIGTVYGYTF. CDR3 DNA sequence: TGTGCCAGCAGCATAGGGACAGTCTATGGCTACACCTTC. Variable domain in full (rest from reference TRBV11-2 and TRBJ1-2): EAGVAQSPRYKIIEKRQSVAFWCNPISGHATLYWYQQILGQGPKLLIQFQNNGVVDDSQLPKDRFSAERLKGVDSTLKIQPAKLEDSAVYLCASSIGTVYGYTFGSGTRLTVV.

CDR3 in amino acids: CATRTGTASTDTQYF. CDR3 in DNA: TGCGCCACTCGAACCGGGACAGCTAGCACAGATACGCAGTATTTT. The rearrangement links TRBV23-1 to TRBJ2-3; 7 bases are a match to TRBD1. TRBV23-1 is noted as an ORF with a role that remains uncertain. Trimming took 10 bases from V and 0 from J; bases not matched to a gene: 10. The CDR3 is made up of 15 amino acids.

The chain has TRBV7-6 and TRBJ2-2, with 9 bases fitting TRBD2. The CDR3 extends over 16 amino acids. Trimming removed 5 bases from V and 2 bases from J; junction bases left unmatched: 6. CDR1 and CDR2 from the germline V gene are SGHVS and FNYEAQ. The CDR3 protein is CASSLPGLANTGELFF. The CDR3 DNA is TGTGCCAGCAGCCTACCGGGACTAGCTAACACCGGGGAGCTGTTTTTT.